Given below is one T cell receptor beta chain in context. As handled by the study authors: Amplifying reference gene primers gave estimates of nucleated cell counts. Sequenced by immunoSEQ multiplex PCR; TCRdb stores in-frame clones only, minus some. That table furnishes V, J and clone size, whereas the DNA furnished D and trimming. The data hold about 30,000 clones, with 60% to 80% observed a single time. The CDR3 spans 13 residues. This specimen comes from a study of blood T cell repertoires in COVID-19. At the level of the study: The United States, Italy and Spain provided the acute and convalescent COVID-19 samples. Sources were T cells, B-cell-depleted T cells, or PBMCs; the material itself was cDNA or gDNA.

Sequencing input: peripheral blood. The chain recombines TRBV21-1 with TRBJ1-2; whether TRBD1, the table's D call, matches the DNA was not checked. TRBV21-1 is termed a pseudogene. The receptor's source is a woman in her 70s with acute or convalescent COVID-19. CDR3 coding DNA: TGTGCCAGCAGTACGACAGGTAACTATGGCTACACCTTC. Translating it yields CASSTTGNYGYTF.